These 9 T cell receptor beta chains share one sample of origin, sequenced in a study of early T cells in non-severe SARS-CoV-2 infection. TCRdb recomputed calls from the 5' RACE reads with MiXCR, one row per CDR3 protein. The sample lists 57,000 or so distinct CDR3 sequences; around 12% were seen once. Material: whole blood. The receptors derive from an adult who was a healthcare worker with PCR-confirmed SARS-CoV-2 infection or an uninfected control (not recorded which).

This clonotype was seen a handful of times. This chain uses TRBV13 with TRBJ2-1; 9 bases agree with TRBD1. Germline V lookup: CDR1 PRHDT, CDR2 FYEKMQ (reference sequence). V trimming: 5 bases; J trimming: 4 bases; junction bases outside the gene matches: 9. The CDR3 spans 16 residues. The CDR3 is CASSRGPGQGYNEQFF. The CDR3 nucleotides read TGTGCCAGCAGCCGAGGACCGGGACAGGGATACAATGAGCAGTTCTTC.

The chain recombines TRBV9 with TRBJ2-7; TRBD2 might be the D (5 bases). CDR1 and CDR2 from the germline V gene are SGDLS and YYNGEE. V dropped 0 bases and J dropped 3 bases, with 10 bases sitting between them. The CDR3 spans 14 residues. CDR3 region: CASSVGFSDYEQYF. DNA for the CDR3: TGTGCCAGCAGCGTAGGTTTTAGCGACTACGAGCAGTACTTC.

With regard to this clonotype: This sequence may be a read error, since a much larger clone differs from it by one base. This chain links TRBV29-1 with TRBJ2-3; D ambiguous. CDR3 size: 13 residues. Germline V lookup: CDR1 SQVTM, CDR2 ANQGSEA. CDR3 bases: TGCAGCGTTGACACGCCGGTTACAGATACGCAGAATTTT. This translates into CSVDTPVTDTQNF.

There are many counts of this clonotype. The chain recombines TRBV25-1 with TRBJ2-7; no clear D gene. The ends were cut back, 6 bases at V and 3 bases at J, with 6 bases in the middle. The CDR3 runs to 11 residues. Germline V gene data show CDR1 as MGHDK and CDR2 as SYGVNS. CDR3 DNA sequence: TGTGCCAGCAGCTCCCACTACGAGCAGTACTTC. It is translated as CASSSHYEQYF.

This clonotype was recorded at least ten times. This rearrangement joins TRBV27 to TRBJ2-5; D ambiguous. Germline V gives CDR1 MNHEY, CDR2 SMNVEV (reference sequence). V was cut by 6 bases and J by 0 bases, with 5 bases left in between. The CDR3 totals 12 residues. CDR3 amino acids: CASSHYQETQYF. CDR3 DNA sequence: TGTGCCAGCAGCCATTACCAAGAGACCCAGTACTTC.

This clonotype appeared a few times. This sequence joins TRBV29-1 and TRBJ2-3; D possibly uses TRBD1 or TRBD2 (5 bases each). CDR1 SQVTM and CDR2 ANQGSEA come from the germline V gene. CDR3 length: 12 residues. Trimming removed 4 bases from V and 6 bases from J, with 11 bases in between. As DNA, the CDR3 is TGCAGCGTTGGGGACGTCGCGGATACGCAGTATTTT. Translated, it gives CSVGDVADTQYF.

This clonotype has only a few counts. The chain combines TRBV6-5 with TRBJ1-1; D is perhaps TRBD1 (5 bases). Trimming left V 5 bases short and J 0 bases short, with 16 bases between. The CDR3 totals 16 residues. The V gene's germline CDR1 is MNHEY and CDR2 SVGAGI. In DNA, the CDR3 is TGTGCCAGCAGTCGATCGGACGGGGCCATGAACACTGAAGCTTTCTTT. It yields the protein CASSRSDGAMNTEAFF.

This clonotype was observed a handful of times. The chain recombines TRBV11-2 with TRBJ2-1; TRBD2 matches 12 bases. The length of the CDR3 is 15 residues. The V gene end was trimmed by 1 base and the J gene end by 6 bases; junction bases not matched to a gene: 1. Germline CDR1 SGHAT, CDR2 FQNNGV. CDR3 in DNA: TGTGCCAGCAGCTTAGGACTAGCGGGAGTCAATGAGCAGTTCTTC. Residues: CASSLGLAGVNEQFF.

The chain links TRBV28 to TRBJ2-7; D is possibly TRBD2 (6 bases). This CDR3 has 14 amino acids. V was shortened by 7 bases and J by 4 bases, with 17 bases between the two germline ends. Germline V gene data show CDR1 as MDHEN and CDR2 as SYDVKM. For the CDR3, the DNA is TGTGCCAGCAATCCACCGGGACTCAAGTACGAGCAGTACTTC. Protein sequence: CASNPPGLKYEQYF.